The rows below give T cell receptor beta chains drawn from one sample of a study of T cell responses to AZD1222 COVID-19 vaccine. Sequencing used immunoSEQ multiplex PCR; TCRdb keeps in-frame clones, though not all of them. The sample has roughly 81,000 clones; about 86% are singletons. The material was peripheral blood, obtained on day 0 of AZD1222 vaccination. The receptors derive from an adult in good health. Each CDR3 is given with its conserved first and last residue. D genes are given only for firm matches. The size of a clone is reported for some rows only, either as once, few or many, or as a class for expanded clones.

V,D,size,J,CDR3,DNA
TRBV19,TRBD2,NA,TRBJ2-1,CASSRASGRIDEQFF,TGTGCCAGTAGTAGGGCTAGCGGGAGGATCGATGAGCAGTTCTTC
TRBV6-4,NA,few,TRBJ1-4,CASSVTFDGGEKLFF,TGTGCCAGCAGCGTAACCTTCGACGGAGGAGAAAAACTGTTTTTT
TRBV28,NA,NA,TRBJ1-2,CASSLRLQPNYGYTF,TGTGCCAGCAGTTTGAGGTTGCAACCAAACTATGGCTACACCTTC
TRBV5-8,NA,NA,TRBJ2-2,CASSLMLGYANTGELFF,TGTGCCAGCAGCTTGATGTTGGGGTACGCGAACACCGGGGAGCTGTTTTTT
TRBV19,TRBD1,once,TRBJ1-5,CASRITGDNQPQHF,TGTGCCAGTAGGATAACAGGGGACAATCAGCCCCAGCATTTT
TRBV10-3,TRBD1,NA,TRBJ1-2,CAISDLDRDYGYTF,TGTGCCATCAGTGACTTGGACAGGGACTATGGCTACACCTTC
TRBV5-1,NA,NA,TRBJ1-5,CASSQTGNSNQPQHF,TGCGCCAGCAGCCAAACAGGGAATAGCAATCAGCCCCAGCATTTT
TRBV9,NA,once,TRBJ2-3,CASSGPAPSTDTQYF,TGTGCCAGCAGCGGCCCTGCCCCTAGCACAGATACGCAGTATTTT
TRBV14,NA,NA,TRBJ2-7,CASSSDTGLEQYF,TGTGCCAGCAGCTCAGACACAGGTCTCGAGCAGTACTTC
TRBV5-4,NA,NA,TRBJ2-7,CASSLDSSGPWGEYF,TGTGCCAGCAGCTTGGATAGCTCTGGGCCCTGGGGGGAGTACTTC
TRBV6-5,TRBD1,NA,TRBJ1-1,CASHRGEGMNTEAFF,TGTGCCAGCCACAGGGGGGAGGGAATGAACACTGAAGCTTTCTTT
TRBV24-1,TRBD2,once,TRBJ2-3,CATSPSGRADTQYF,TGTGCCACCAGTCCTAGCGGGAGGGCAGATACGCAGTATTTT
TRBV2,TRBD1,NA,TRBJ1-5,CASSLTGGGNQPQHF,TGTGCCAGCAGTTTGACAGGGGGCGGCAATCAGCCCCAGCATTTT
TRBV24-1,TRBD2,NA,TRBJ2-1,CATSDLPGGTSGSYNEQFF,TGTGCCACCAGTGATCTCCCAGGCGGGACTAGCGGGAGTTACAATGAGCAGTTCTTC
TRBV7-8,NA,NA,TRBJ2-2,CASSPHTGELFF,TGTGCCAGCAGCCCTCACACCGGGGAGCTGTTTTTT
TRBV28,TRBD1,NA,TRBJ1-5,CATNTGGVQPQHF,TGTGCCACCAATACAGGGGGCGTTCAGCCCCAGCATTTT
TRBV11-2,NA,NA,TRBJ1-6,CAIGGSYNSPLHF,TGTGCCATCGGGGGCTCCTATAATTCACCCCTCCACTTT